This TCR beta chain was documented in a study of cytomegalovirus exposure and HLA in healthy donors listed by TCRdb under 2017. About the study as a whole: An earlier analysis of some 600 of the donors reported roughly 300 Gb of sequence data and some 110 million unique TCR beta sequences obtained from 180 million or so T cells. Across 300 to 400 genotyped donors of the cohort, an average of about 200,000 unique TCR beta nucleotide sequences per donor were sequenced, and 15% to 20% of those sequences were non-productive. Typing coverage varied by locus: about 629-640 donors for A, B, C, DRB1 and DQB1; approximately 500 for DQA1; nearly 610 for DPA1; around 490 for DPB1. Both class I and class II loci were covered by HLA typing, at four-digit resolution. An earlier analysis of 587 of the donors used high-throughput TCR beta sequencing to judge whether each TCR beta V gene segment behaved as functional or pseudogenic. The study combined high-throughput TCR immunosequencing, statistical association of individual TCRs with disease status, and machine learning to predict cytomegalovirus infection status. Among the approximately 400 genotyped donors, approximately 81% belonged to the genetic ancestry cluster associated with self-reported Caucasian donors. To study patterns of TCR occurrence, a later analysis re-analyzed previously published TCR beta repertoires from just over 650 donors and added high-resolution HLA genotyping. The study aimed to test whether cataloging public T cell receptors could reveal signatures of past pathogen exposure. A later genetic analysis used genome-wide SNP genotypes for about three fifths of the roughly 700 donors, treating that subset as a discovery cohort. Donor age, sex, ethnicity and CMV serostatus were compiled together with the repertoire data. The study used immunosequencing to profile the T cell repertoires of approximately 630 subjects and linked those repertoires to cytomegalovirus serostatus. A few DR-DQ haplotypes were handled as single units for association and clustering because linkage in the cohort was strong. The later analysis used no new phenotypic data to find candidate immune exposures, relying instead on TCR beta sequences and their occurrence across donors. In addition to the first cohort of roughly 700 subjects, a separate validation cohort of approximately 120 different subjects was used. An early release covering about 600 HLA-typed donors comprised 250 to 350 gigabases of sequencing data and 65 million to 100 million unique TCR sequences. Every discovery cohort repertoire had been produced on one sequencing platform.

Library preparation employed the immunoSEQ multiplex PCR assay. For the multiplex PCR, a mixture combining 60 forward primers for TCR Vbeta segments and 13 reverse primers for TCR Jbeta segments was used. The CDR3 region of rearranged TCR beta genes was amplified from genomic DNA by a multiplex PCR assay. Amplified TCR beta libraries were sequenced as 87-base-pair reads on the Illumina HiSeq System. Under the source paper's analysis protocol: A later analysis counted approximately 84 million unique TCR beta chains across the 550 to 800 repertoires, and roughly 9.9 million of these chains were shared by at least two donors. A nearest-neighbor algorithm error-corrected the raw reads and collapsed the reads into unique sequences, merging closely related sequences to remove PCR and sequencing errors. To assign V, D and J gene segments, CDR3 sequences were aligned to IMGT reference sequences. For a sequence to be retained, a match of at least six nucleotides was required to both a V gene segment and a J gene segment. Rearrangements were classified as productive when the CDR3 lacked stop codons and remained in frame with V and J, and all other rearrangements were classified as non-productive. CDR3 was defined by IMGT convention, running from the second conserved V-encoded cysteine to the conserved J-encoded phenylalanine. Sequences without an unambiguous match to a single V gene segment were excluded from the earlier analysis of 450 to 750 of the donors. An earlier analysis of a few hundred of the donors called V segments functional above 56.7% productive rearrangements and segregating when the between-donor standard deviation exceeded 5%. To diagnose cytomegalovirus status from the catalog of TCR beta chain sequences, a statistical classification framework was built. A later analysis assigned V and J genes by comparing TCR nucleotide sequences with IMGT/GENE-DB human TR gene sequences. In a later analysis, CDR3 sequences and most-parsimonious VDJ recombination scenarios were assigned using the TCRdist pipeline. In a later analysis, every TCR beta chain was defined by the combination of its CDR3 amino acid sequence and its V-gene family, and reads without a unique V-gene family were dropped. In a later analysis, approximately 590 highly shared, low-generation-probability nucleotide sequences were removed to address suspected cross-contamination and a sequencing artifact. For each public chain, a later analysis derived a clonal expansion index from normalized ranks of inferred template counts within each repertoire. A later analysis computed generation probabilities with a VDJ recombination model fitted to out-of-frame rearrangements, and checked the results against IGoR. A later analysis scored TCR-TCR, TCR-HLA and TCR-CMV co-occurrence with hypergeometric tests, applying a repertoire-size bias correction to TCR pairs. A later analysis estimated false discovery rates by permuting HLA or CMV assignments 20 times. In a later analysis, co-occurring TCRs were grouped with DBSCAN, and TCRdist sequence similarity was added when clustering was performed within HLA-allele-positive subsets. Co-occurrence clustering excluded repertoires with fewer than 30,000 or more than 120,000 public chains, plus five with anomalous nucleotide sharing. TCRdb holds this immuneACCESS table with in-frame rearrangements only. Some clones are missing; in checked studies, unresolved V genes explain under half, and the rest has no known cause. V, J and clone size reflect that table, while D and trimming were determined from the DNA. The sample profile shows approximately 130,000 clones; approximately 89% of them were found once. Approximately 6.7% of the sample belongs to the ten largest clones.

In total, approximately 690 healthy bone marrow donors made up the cohort. Cohort members were all nominally healthy when sampled, although unrecorded immune exposures were likely present. The donor tested CMV seropositive, placing the donor among the approximately 290 seropositive members of the cohort. Each donor provided a peripheral blood sample, and peripheral blood mononuclear cells were used for TCR beta sequencing. The Qiagen DNeasy Blood Extraction Kit was used to extract genomic DNA from the blood cell samples. This clone was observed a few times. What antigen it recognizes has not been identified. Nothing much larger sits one base from this clone, and base qualities are not available. V trim: 8 bases; J trim: 2 bases; unmatched bases: 1. CDR1 is given as GTSNPN and CDR2 as SVGIG, both from the germline V gene (reference sequence). Counted from cysteine to phenylalanine, this CDR3 has 12 amino acids. Solely the CDR3 DNA is kept, with 36 bases framed from the first base.

Overall results and qualifications from the work: The 87-base-pair reads could not distinguish some IMGT-functional V segments, including TRBV6-2 and TRBV6-3, so those segments were excluded. Because some donors lacked HLA typing at each locus, the association tests relied only on the typed subset. According to a later genetic analysis, donors in an Asian-associated ancestry cluster had fewer N-insertions in productive TCRs than the approximately 630-donor mean. In a later analysis, several top co-occurrence clusters were reported to appear linked to parvovirus B19, influenza, CMV and Epstein-Barr virus. A few of the identified cytomegalovirus-associated TCR beta chains were confirmed in vitro to be specific for cytomegalovirus antigens. An association between a missense DCLRE1C variant and V-gene and J-gene trimming of TCR beta chains was found in a later genetic analysis and replicated in an independent cohort. A further reported finding was that TCR beta sequences accurately predicted the HLA-A and HLA-B alleles for most subjects in the first cohort. An earlier analysis of some 560 of the donors showed that most TCR beta V segments appeared in productive rearrangements either about 87% or about 30% of the time, which broadly matched IMGT annotations. Roughly uniform sequencing depth across donors was assumed in presence/absence analyses, although this assumption may not hold. A group of highly shared sequence variants was considered likely to be a technical artifact of the sequencing pipeline. In a later analysis, HLA-associated TCR beta chains were found to be more clonally expanded and to have lower generation probabilities than equally common non-associated chains. The authors suggested that the approach could potentially be extended to other disease states and immunological phenotypes. In both the original and validation cohorts, the classifier was reported to diagnose cytomegalovirus status with high specificity and sensitivity. For the cohort, immune exposure information was limited to CMV serostatus. Most TCR sequences were seen in very few donors, while some public TCRs were found in many individuals. Around 16 rarely observed V segments, including chromosome 9 orphons, were excluded from the earlier analysis of some 590 of the donors because counts were too low. In a later analysis, over 15,000 TCR beta sequences were associated with specific HLA alleles at a false discovery rate of 0.05. Linkage disequilibrium might explain the correlated functional status among segregating V segments, but an unknown experimental factor could not be ruled out. The cohort was sequenced for TCR beta chains only, and without alpha or paired-chain data the features that could be detected were limited. According to a later analysis, TCR association rates differed among HLA loci, with DRB1 alleles showing the most associated TCRs and HLA-C alleles showing the fewest. When HLA alleles, especially DR and DQ, strongly co-occurred, TCR associations were difficult to assign to individual alleles. The study gave a list of roughly 150 TCR beta chains associated with cytomegalovirus. In a later analysis, most CMV-associated TCR beta chains were found to appear HLA-restricted, with HLA associations seemingly driven largely by CMV exposure.

This chain is built from TRBV30 and TRBJ2-5, with 11 central nucleotides matching TRBD2. Sequences were obtained from PBMCs. The TCR comes from a woman under 40 in good health and CMV-seropositive. The sequenced DNA: TGTGCCGGGACTAGCGGTCAAGAGACCCAGTACTTC. Its coded protein is CAGTSGQETQYF.